One sample yielded the 5 T cell receptor beta chains listed below, sequenced in a study of T cell responses to AZD1222 COVID-19 vaccine. The method was immunoSEQ multiplex PCR; TCRdb's version includes in-frame clones alone and lacks a portion of them. The table lists some 140,000 clones, roughly 90% of them singletons. Sequenced material: peripheral blood, taken on day 0 of MenACWY control vaccination. The receptors stem from an adult in good health.

This chain joins TRBV7-2 and TRBJ2-1, with a weak D call TRBD1 (6 bases). CDR3 length equals 14 residues. The V and J ends lost 1 base and 9 bases respectively, with 13 bases between them. Germline values: CDR1 SGHTA, CDR2 FQGNSA. The CDR3 is CASSLVYREAEQFF. The CDR3, as DNA: TGTGCCAGCAGCTTAGTATACAGGGAAGCTGAGCAGTTCTTC.

The chain uses TRBV7-8 and TRBJ2-7; perhaps D is TRBD1 or TRBD2 (5 bases each). The CDR3 contains 15 residues. Germline CDR1 SGHVS, CDR2 FQNEAQ. V lost 4 bases to trimming and J lost 2 bases, with 15 bases between them. CDR3 sequence (DNA): TGTGCCAGCAGCTACGACCGGGACGCAGCCTACGAGCAGTACTTC. Translation gives CASSYDRDAAYEQYF.

The rearrangement uses TRBV3-1 (or the pseudogene TRBV3-2) and TRBJ1-1, with TRBD1 matching 7 bases. V trimming: 4 bases; J trimming: 12 bases; junction bases outside the gene matches: 8. This CDR3 region has 12 residues. Germline loops: CDR1 LGHDT, CDR2 YNNKEL (reference sequence). CDR3 residues: CASSPLTGDTFF. The DNA for the CDR3 is TGTGCCAGCAGCCCTCTAACAGGGGATACTTTCTTT.

This chain uses TRBV5-1 with TRBJ2-1; possibly TRBD2 for D (13 bases). The germline V gene encodes CDR1 SGHRS and CDR2 YFSETQ. The CDR3 consists of 23 residues. Trimming pared 1 base from V and 7 bases from J, leaving 39 bases between. The CDR3 spells CASSLQGQGALAGGPSGQNEQFF. In DNA form, the CDR3 reads TGCGCCAGCAGCTTGCAGGGACAGGGGGCACTAGCGGGAGGGCCTAGTGGACAAAATGAGCAGTTCTTC. The full variable domain, in which reference TRBV5-1 and TRBJ2-1 provide the parts outside the CDR3, is KAGVTQTPRYLIKTRGQQVTLSCSPISGHRSVSWYQQTPGQGLQFLFEYFSETQRNKGNFPGRFSGRQFSNSRSEMNVSTLELGDSALYLCASSLQGQGALAGGPSGQNEQFFGPGTRLTVL.

The rearrangement uses TRBV14 and TRBJ1-2; weak D call: TRBD1 (5 bases). The CDR3 sequence is 14 residues long. V lost 0 bases, J lost 8 bases, and 13 bases lay in between. Per the germline V gene, CDR1 is SGHDN and CDR2 is FVKESK. The CDR3 DNA reads TGTGCCAGCAGCCAAGAGGGGCGGAGGGCGGGCTACACCTTC. Translating gives CASSQEGRRAGYTF.